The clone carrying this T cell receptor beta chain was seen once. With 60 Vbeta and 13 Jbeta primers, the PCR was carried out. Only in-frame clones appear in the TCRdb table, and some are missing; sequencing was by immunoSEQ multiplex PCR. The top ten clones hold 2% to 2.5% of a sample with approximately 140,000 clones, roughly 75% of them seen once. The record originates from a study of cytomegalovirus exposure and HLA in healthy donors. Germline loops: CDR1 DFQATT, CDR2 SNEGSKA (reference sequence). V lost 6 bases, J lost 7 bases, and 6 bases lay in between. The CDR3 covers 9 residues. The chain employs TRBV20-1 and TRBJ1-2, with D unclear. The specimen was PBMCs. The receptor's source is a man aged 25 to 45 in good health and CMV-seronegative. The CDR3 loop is CSALAGYTF. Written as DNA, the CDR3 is TGCAGTGCCCTAGCTGGCTACACCTTC.